Included here is one T cell receptor (beta chain) sequence, with context. Its antigen is as yet unknown. MiXCR, applied by TCRdb to the 5' RACE reads, yields one record per CDR3 protein. The sample has about 250,000 distinct CDR3 sequences, 15% seen once. The sample comes from a study of T-cell memory formation after mild COVID-19. The CDR3 runs 11 residues. Germline assignment: CDR1 ENHRY and CDR2 SYGVKD. Trimming shortened V by 10 bases and J by 0 bases, and 6 bases separated the two germline ends. Overall study findings and caveats: Among clones peaking at day 37 in the second wave, SARS-CoV-2 specificity remained unconfirmed.

The receptor's source is an adult woman who had mild COVID-19 (a few samples of this study predate the infection). Cell type and time point are not known. This sequence joins TRBV10-3 and TRBJ1-1; D is unclear. Material for sequencing was PBMCs or a T cell subset sorted from them (not recorded which). The DNA of the CDR3 is TGTGCCACCTCAATGAACACTGAAGCTTTCTTT. Its protein product is CATSMNTEAFF.